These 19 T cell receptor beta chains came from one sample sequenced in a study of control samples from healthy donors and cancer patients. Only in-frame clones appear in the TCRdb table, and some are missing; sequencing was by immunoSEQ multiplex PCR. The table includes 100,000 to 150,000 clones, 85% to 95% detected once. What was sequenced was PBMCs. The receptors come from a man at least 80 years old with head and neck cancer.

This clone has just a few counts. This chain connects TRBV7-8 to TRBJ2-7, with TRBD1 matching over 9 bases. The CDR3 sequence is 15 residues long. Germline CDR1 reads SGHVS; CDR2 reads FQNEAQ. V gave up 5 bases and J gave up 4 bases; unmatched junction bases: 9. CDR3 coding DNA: TGTGCCAGCAGCCCCACAGGGGGCTGGGGTTACGAGCAGTACTTC. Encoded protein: CASSPTGGWGYEQYF.

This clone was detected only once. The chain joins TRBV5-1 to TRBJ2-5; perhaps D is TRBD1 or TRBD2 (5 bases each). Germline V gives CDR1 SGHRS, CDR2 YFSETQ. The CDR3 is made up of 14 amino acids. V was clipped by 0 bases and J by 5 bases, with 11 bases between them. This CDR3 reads CASSLGGPGETQYF. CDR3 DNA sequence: TGCGCCAGCAGCTTGGGGGGACCCGGGGAGACCCAGTACTTC.

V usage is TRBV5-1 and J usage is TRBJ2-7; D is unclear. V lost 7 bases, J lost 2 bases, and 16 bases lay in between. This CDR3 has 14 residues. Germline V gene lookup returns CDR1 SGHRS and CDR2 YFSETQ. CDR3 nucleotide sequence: TGCGCCAGCTCCGATTCAGCGAATACCTACGAGCAGTACTTC. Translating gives CASSDSANTYEQYF.

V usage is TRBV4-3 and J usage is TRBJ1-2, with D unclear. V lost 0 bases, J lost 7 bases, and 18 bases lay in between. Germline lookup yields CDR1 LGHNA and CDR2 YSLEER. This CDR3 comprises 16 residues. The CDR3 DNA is TGCGCCAGCAGCCAAGACGCAGGCTACCCCCCGGTTGGCTACACCTTC. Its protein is CASSQDAGYPPVGYTF.

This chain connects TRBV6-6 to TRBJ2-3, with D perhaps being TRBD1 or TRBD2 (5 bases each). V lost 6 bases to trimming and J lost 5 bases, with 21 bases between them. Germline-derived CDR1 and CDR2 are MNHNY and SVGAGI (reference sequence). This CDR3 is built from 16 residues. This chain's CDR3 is CASSLPSGPSGDTQYF. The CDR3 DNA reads TGTGCCAGCAGCCTACCCTCGGGACCTTCAGGAGATACGCAGTATTTT.

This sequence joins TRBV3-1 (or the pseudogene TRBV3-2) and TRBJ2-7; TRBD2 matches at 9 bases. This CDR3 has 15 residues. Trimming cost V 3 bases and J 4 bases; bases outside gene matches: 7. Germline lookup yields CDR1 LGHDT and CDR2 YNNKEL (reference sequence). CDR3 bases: TGTGCCAGCAGCCATGCGGGCGGGAGGGGGTACGAGCAGTACTTC. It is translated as CASSHAGGRGYEQYF.

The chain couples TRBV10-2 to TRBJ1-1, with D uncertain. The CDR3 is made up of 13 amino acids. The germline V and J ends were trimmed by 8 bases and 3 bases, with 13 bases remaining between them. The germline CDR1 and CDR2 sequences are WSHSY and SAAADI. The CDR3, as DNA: TGCGCCAGCGGACGGCTCGGGGACACTGAAGCTTTCTTT. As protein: CASGRLGDTEAFF.

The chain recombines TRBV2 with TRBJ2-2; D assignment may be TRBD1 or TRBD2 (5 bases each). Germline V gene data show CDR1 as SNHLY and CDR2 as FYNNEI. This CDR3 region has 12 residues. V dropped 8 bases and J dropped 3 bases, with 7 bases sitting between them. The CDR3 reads CASGTDTGELFF. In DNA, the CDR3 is TGTGCCAGCGGGACGGACACCGGGGAGCTGTTTTTT.

CDR3 nucleotide sequence: TGTGCCAGCAGCTTAGATCGACACAGGTTCTACGAGCAGTACTTC. It specifies CASSLDRHRFYEQYF. The chain combines TRBV11-2 with TRBJ2-7; a possible D gene is TRBD1 (5 bases). This CDR3 contains 15 residues. CDR1 and CDR2 (germline): SGHAT, FQNNGV. Trimming left V 0 bases short and J 3 bases short, with 12 bases between. Complete variable domain (other parts from reference TRBV11-2 and TRBJ2-7): EAGVAQSPRYKIIEKRQSVAFWCNPISGHATLYWYQQILGQGPKLLIQFQNNGVVDDSQLPKDRFSAERLKGVDSTLKIQPAKLEDSAVYLCASSLDRHRFYEQYFGPGTRLTVT.

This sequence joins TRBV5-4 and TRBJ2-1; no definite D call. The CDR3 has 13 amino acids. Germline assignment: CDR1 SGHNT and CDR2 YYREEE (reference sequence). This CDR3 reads CADPCWAYNEQFF. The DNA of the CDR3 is TGTGCTGATCCGTGCTGGGCGTACAATGAGCAGTTCTTC.

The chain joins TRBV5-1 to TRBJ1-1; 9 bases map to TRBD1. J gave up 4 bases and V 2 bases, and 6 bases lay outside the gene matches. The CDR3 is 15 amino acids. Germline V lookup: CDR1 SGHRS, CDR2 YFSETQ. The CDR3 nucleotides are TGCGCCAGCAGCTTACAGGGGGCTGGGGGCACTGAAGCTTTCTTT. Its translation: CASSLQGAGGTEAFF.

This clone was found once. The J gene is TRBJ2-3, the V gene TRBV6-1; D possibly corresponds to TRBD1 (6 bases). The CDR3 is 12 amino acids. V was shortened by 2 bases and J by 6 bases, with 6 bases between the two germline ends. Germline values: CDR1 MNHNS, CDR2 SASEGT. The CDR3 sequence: CASSEQGDTQYF. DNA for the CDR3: TGTGCCAGCAGTGAACAGGGGGATACGCAGTATTTT.

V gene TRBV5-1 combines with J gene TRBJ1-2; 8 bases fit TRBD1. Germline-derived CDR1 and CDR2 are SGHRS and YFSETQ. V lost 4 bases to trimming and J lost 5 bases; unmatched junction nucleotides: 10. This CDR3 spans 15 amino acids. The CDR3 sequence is CASSPPGTGGYGYTF. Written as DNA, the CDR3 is TGCGCCAGCAGCCCCCCAGGGACAGGAGGGTATGGCTACACCTTC.

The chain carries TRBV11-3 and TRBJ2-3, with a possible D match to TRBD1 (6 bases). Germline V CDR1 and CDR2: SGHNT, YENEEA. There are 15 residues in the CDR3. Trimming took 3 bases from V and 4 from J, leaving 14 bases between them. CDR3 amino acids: CASSFGRGGSDTQYF. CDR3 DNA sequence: TGTGCCAGCAGCTTCGGCAGGGGTGGATCAGATACGCAGTATTTT. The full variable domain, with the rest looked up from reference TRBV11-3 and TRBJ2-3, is EAGVVQSPRYKIIEKKQPVAFWCNPISGHNTLYWYLQNLGQGPELLIRYENEEAVDDSQLPKDRFSAERLKGVDSTLKIQPAELGDSAVYLCASSFGRGGSDTQYFGPGTRLTVL.

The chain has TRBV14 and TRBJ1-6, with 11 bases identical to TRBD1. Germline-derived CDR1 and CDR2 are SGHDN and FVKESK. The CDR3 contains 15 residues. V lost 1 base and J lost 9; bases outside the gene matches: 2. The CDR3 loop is CASSQGGTGGSPLHF. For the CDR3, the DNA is TGTGCCAGCAGCCAAGGAGGGACAGGGGGTTCACCCCTCCACTTT.

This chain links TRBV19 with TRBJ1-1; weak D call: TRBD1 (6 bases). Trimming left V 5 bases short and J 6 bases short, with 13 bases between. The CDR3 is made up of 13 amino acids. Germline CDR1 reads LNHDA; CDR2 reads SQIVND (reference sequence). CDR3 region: CASSRTGFAEAFF. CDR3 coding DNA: TGTGCCAGTAGTCGAACAGGGTTCGCTGAAGCTTTCTTT.

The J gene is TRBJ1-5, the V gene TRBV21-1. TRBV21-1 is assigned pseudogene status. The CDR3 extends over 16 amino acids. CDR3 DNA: TGTGCCAGCAGCACCGTCGGTCCGGACAGCAATCAGCCCCAGCATTTT. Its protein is CASSTVGPDSNQPQHF.

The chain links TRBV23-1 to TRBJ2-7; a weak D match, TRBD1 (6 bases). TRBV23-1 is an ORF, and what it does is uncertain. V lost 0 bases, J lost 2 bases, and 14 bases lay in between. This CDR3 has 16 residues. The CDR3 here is CASSQSSTGPTYEQYF. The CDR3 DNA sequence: TGCGCCAGCAGTCAATCGTCGACAGGCCCTACCTACGAGCAGTACTTC.

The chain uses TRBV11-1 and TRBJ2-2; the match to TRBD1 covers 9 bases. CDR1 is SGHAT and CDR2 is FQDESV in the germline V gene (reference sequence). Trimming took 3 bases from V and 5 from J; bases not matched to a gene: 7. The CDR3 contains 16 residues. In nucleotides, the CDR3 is TGTGCCAGCAGCTTGGACAGGGGTATTACAACCGGGGAGCTGTTTTTT. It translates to CASSLDRGITTGELFF. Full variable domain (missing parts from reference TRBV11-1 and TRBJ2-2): EAEVAQSPRYKITEKSQAVAFWCDPISGHATLYWYRQILGQGPELLVQFQDESVVDDSQLPKDRFSAERLKGVDSTLKIQPAELGDSAMYLCASSLDRGITTGELFFGEGSRLTVL.